This entry lists 7 T cell receptor beta chains sequenced from one sample in a study of blood T cells in healthy people across ages. Together with a sample-barcoded 5' primer, a J-beta primer mix was included in a second PCR lasting about 6 to 12 cycles. TCRdb independently ran MiXCR on the 5' RACE reads; one entry per CDR3 protein. Of nearly 1 million distinct CDR3 sequences in the sample, about 53% were seen once. Sequencing was performed on blood. The receptors stem from a woman in her sixties in good health.

The chain couples TRBV20-1 to TRBJ1-5, with D hard to call. The V end was cut by 6 bases, the J end by 6 bases, with 18 bases between. The CDR3 is 14 amino acids. In germline, CDR1 is DFQATT, CDR2 SNEGSKA (reference sequence). The CDR3 loop reads CSATKSEGTQPQHF. CDR3 bases: TGCAGTGCGACTAAAAGCGAGGGCACTCAGCCCCAGCATTTT.

This rearrangement joins TRBV5-1 to TRBJ2-7; 7 bases are shared with TRBD1. This CDR3 spans 14 amino acids. With 4 bases clipped from V and 5 bases from J, the junction kept 9 bases outside the gene matches. From germline, CDR1 is SGHRS and CDR2 YFSETQ. CDR3 DNA sequence: TGCGCCAGCAGCCTGATGACAGGGTACGACGAGCAGTACTTC. This sequence encodes CASSLMTGYDEQYF.

V is TRBV29-1 and J is TRBJ2-5; 10 nucleotides line up with TRBD1. The ends lost 6 bases at V and 5 bases at J; junction bases unmatched: 6. The CDR3 is made up of 13 amino acids. Germline V gene lookup returns CDR1 SQVTM and CDR2 ANQGSEA. The CDR3 is CSVQGQGCETQYF. The CDR3 bases are TGCAGCGTACAGGGACAGGGGTGTGAGACCCAGTACTTC. The full variable domain, its missing parts supplied by reference TRBV29-1 and TRBJ2-5, is SAVISQKPSRDICQRGTSLTIQCQVDSQVTMMFWYRQQPGQSLTLIATANQGSEATYESGFVIDKFPISRPNLTFSTLTVSNMSPEDSSIYLCSVQGQGCETQYFGPGTRLLVL.

The rearrangement joins TRBV20-1 to TRBJ2-1; 13 bases line up with TRBD2. This CDR3 has 15 residues. The ends lost 2 bases at V and 7 bases at J; junction bases unmatched: 5. Germline V gene data show CDR1 as DFQATT and CDR2 as SNEGSKA (reference sequence). Here the CDR3 reads CSARRGLAGVNEQFF. The CDR3 nucleotides read TGCAGTGCTAGAAGAGGACTAGCGGGAGTAAATGAGCAGTTCTTC.

V gene TRBV20-1 combines with J gene TRBJ1-2, with 8 bases aligning to TRBD1. The V and J ends lost 3 bases and 8 bases, in that order; junction bases with no gene match: 2. Germline assignment: CDR1 DFQATT and CDR2 SNEGSKA (reference sequence). The CDR3 has 11 amino acids. The CDR3 sequence: CSARDREGYTF. The CDR3 DNA reads as TGCAGTGCTAGGGACAGGGAGGGCTACACCTTC.

The V and J genes are TRBV7-2 and TRBJ2-4; D might be TRBD1 or TRBD2, each matching 5 bases. The J call may be in error: the DNA end matches TRBJ2-7 better. Germline CDR1 and CDR2: SGHTA and FQGNSA. The length of the CDR3 is 13 residues. The CDR3 bases are TGTGCCAGCAGCGTAGTGGGACCCTACGAGCAGTACTTC. The encoded protein is CASSVVGPYEQYF.

This clonotype was seen more than once but under ten times. The rearrangement joins TRBV21-1 to TRBJ1-2; TRBD1, the table's D call, was not compared with the DNA. TRBV21-1 is an annotated pseudogene. The CDR3 extends over 13 amino acids. In nucleotides, the CDR3 is TGTGCCAGCAGCACCGGACAGGGTGGGGGCTACACCTTC. Its translation is CASSTGQGGGYTF.